This TCR beta chain was sequenced for a study of blood T cell repertoires in COVID-19. CDR3 length: 13 amino acids. The ends lost 4 bases at V and 8 bases at J; junction bases unmatched: 7. Germline lookup yields CDR1 LGHNA and CDR2 YSLEER. Using immunoSEQ multiplex PCR, the repertoire was profiled, and TCRdb retains in-frame clones only, with some absent. The sample lists hundreds of thousands of clones, around 84% occurring once. This clone was counted only a few times. The material sequenced was PBMCs or T cells enriched from blood (not recorded which). The receptor comes from a man between 40 and 49 years old who had recovered from COVID-19. The rearrangement uses TRBV4-3 and TRBJ1-1; 7 bases map to TRBD1. CDR3 sequence: CASSRETGREAFF. The CDR3 nucleotides are TGCGCCAGCAGCCGAGAGACAGGGAGGGAAGCTTTCTTT.